A selection of T cell receptor beta chains follows, all from one sample in a study of blood T cell repertoires in COVID-19. Here immunoSEQ multiplex PCR was the method, and the copy in TCRdb shows in-frame clones only, minus some. There are some 200,000 clones in the sample; 80% occur only once, and more than 10% lies in the top ten. The sample comprised peripheral blood. All receptors derive from a human donor in a cohort sampled during active COVID-19. Both conserved end residues are part of each CDR3. A D gene is named only where the DNA matches it firmly. Clone size is shown for a subset of rows, as once, few, many or a class of expanded clone.

V	size	D	J	CDR3	DNA
TRBV7-2	.	.	TRBJ2-7	CASSMTGSWYEQYF	TGTGCCAGCAGCATGACAGGTAGTTGGTACGAGCAGTACTTC
TRBV28	.	TRBD2	TRBJ2-1	CASGGGLGGAEQFF	TGTGCCAGTGGGGGGGGTCTCGGCGGTGCTGAGCAGTTCTTC
TRBV10-3	once	TRBD1	TRBJ1-2	CAISGIRGITGGDTNYGYTF	TGTGCCATCAGTGGCATTAGGGGGATAACAGGGGGTGATACTAACTATGGCTACACCTTC
TRBV14	many	TRBD1	TRBJ2-3	CASSRGTGGFTDTQYF	TGTGCCAGCAGCCGAGGGACAGGGGGTTTCACAGATACGCAGTATTTT
TRBV9	.	.	TRBJ1-6	CASSVAPAQDNSPLHF	TGTGCCAGCAGCGTAGCACCGGCGCAGGATAATTCACCCCTCCACTTT
TRBV13	.	TRBD1	TRBJ1-1	CASRLQGQGRTEAFF	TGTGCCAGCAGACTCCAAGGACAGGGTAGGACTGAAGCTTTCTTT
TRBV29-1	.	.	TRBJ2-7	CSVVMTGSNEQYF	TGCAGCGTCGTTATGACAGGTAGCAACGAGCAGTACTTC
TRBV7-2	.	.	TRBJ1-5	CASSFAHTVGQPQHF	TGTGCCAGCAGCTTCGCCCACACAGTAGGTCAGCCCCAGCATTTT
TRBV18	.	TRBD1	TRBJ1-1	CASSLQGMNTEAFF	TGTGCCAGCTCACTACAGGGGATGAACACTGAAGCTTTCTTT
TRBV15	.	TRBD1	TRBJ1-5	CATSRDYSGTGDNQPQHF	TGTGCCACCAGCAGAGATTATAGCGGGACAGGGGATAATCAGCCCCAGCATTTT
TRBV4-1	.	.	TRBJ2-2	CASSQDLTLNRELFF	TGCGCCAGCAGCCAAGATCTGACACTCAACCGGGAGCTGTTTTTT
TRBV20-1	.	.	TRBJ2-5	CSASSRGMINQETQYF	TGCAGTGCTAGTTCTCGGGGGATGATAAACCAAGAGACCCAGTACTTC
TRBV29-1	.	.	TRBJ2-5	CSVVRGYQETQYF	TGCAGCGTTGTCCGGGGGTATCAAGAGACCCAGTACTTC
TRBV5-4	.	TRBD1	TRBJ1-2	CASSAEGQPSGYTF	TGTGCCAGCAGCGCCGAGGGACAGCCATCGGGCTACACCTTC
TRBV5-1	.	.	TRBJ2-5	CASSQPTQYQETQYF	TGCGCCAGCAGCCAACCTACACAGTACCAAGAGACCCAGTACTTC
TRBV3-1/TRBV3-2	once	TRBD2	TRBJ2-1	CASSQASGAYNEQFF	TGTGCCAGCAGCCAGGCTAGCGGGGCCTACAATGAGCAGTTCTTC
TRBV6-6	.	TRBD1	TRBJ1-1	CASSLGPPGQGARAFF	TGTGCCAGCAGTTTAGGGCCTCCGGGACAGGGGGCGAGGGCTTTCTTT
TRBV11-2	.	.	TRBJ2-2	CASSLVGGDNTGELFF	TGTGCCAGCAGCTTAGTAGGCGGGGATAACACCGGGGAGCTGTTTTTT
TRBV15	once	TRBD2	TRBJ2-4	CATSRYTSGRTPNIQYF	TGTGCCACCAGCAGGTATACTAGCGGGAGGACCCCAAACATTCAGTACTTC
TRBV11-2	.	.	TRBJ1-4	CASSLGSGATNEKLFF	TGTGCCAGCAGCCTTGGGAGCGGGGCAACTAATGAAAAACTGTTTTTT
TRBV28	many	.	TRBJ1-1	CASSLRQNTEAFF	TGTGCCAGCAGTTTGAGGCAGAACACTGAAGCTTTCTTT
TRBV11-3	.	TRBD1	TRBJ2-5	CASSPRQGETQYF	TGTGCCAGCAGCCCCAGACAGGGGGAGACCCAGTACTTC
TRBV5-1	.	.	TRBJ2-1	CASRGGRYNEQFF	TGCGCCAGCAGGGGGGGGCGGTACAATGAGCAGTTCTTC
TRBV19	.	.	TRBJ1-3	CASSPGSVLAGNTIYF	TGTGCCAGTAGCCCTGGTTCGGTTTTGGCTGGAAACACCATATATTTT
TRBV4-1	few	.	TRBJ2-2	CASSLRTNTGELFF	TGCGCCAGCAGCCTGCGGACTAACACCGGGGAGCTGTTTTTT
TRBV4-2	.	TRBD1	TRBJ2-2	CASSWGQGSGELFF	TGTGCCAGCAGCTGGGGACAGGGCTCCGGGGAGCTGTTTTTT
TRBV28	.	.	TRBJ2-2	CASSTLEGDTGELFF	TGTGCCAGCAGTACCCTTGAGGGGGACACCGGGGAGCTGTTTTTT
TRBV29-1	.	TRBD1	TRBJ2-2	CSARRQGYTGELFF	TGCAGCGCCCGCCGACAGGGATACACCGGGGAGCTGTTTTTT
TRBV28	few	TRBD2	TRBJ2-7	CASSGGLAGTYEQYF	TGTGCCAGCAGTGGTGGACTAGCGGGTACCTACGAGCAGTACTTC
TRBV28	.	.	TRBJ2-5	CASSGLGIWETQYF	TGTGCCAGCAGTGGTCTCGGGATTTGGGAGACCCAGTACTTC
TRBV19	.	TRBD2	TRBJ2-1	CASSKPGTSGDNEQFF	TGTGCCAGTAGTAAACCCGGGACTAGCGGGGACAATGAGCAGTTCTTC
TRBV5-1	.	TRBD1	TRBJ2-1	CASRFGQGAFNEQFF	TGCGCCAGCAGATTCGGACAGGGGGCCTTCAATGAGCAGTTCTTC
TRBV20-1	.	.	TRBJ2-5	CSANEQAQETQYF	TGCAGTGCTAATGAACAGGCCCAAGAGACCCAGTACTTC
TRBV3-1/TRBV3-2	.	TRBD2	TRBJ2-1	CASSGRSGSANEQFF	TGTGCCAGCAGCGGGAGGAGCGGGAGTGCGAATGAGCAGTTCTTC
TRBV5-1	.	.	TRBJ2-3	CASSLGGTDTQYF	TGCGCCAGCAGCTTGGGAGGGACAGATACGCAGTATTTT
TRBV7-2	.	TRBD1	TRBJ1-1	CASSLLGTGGFEAFF	TGTGCCAGCAGCTTACTCGGGACAGGGGGCTTTGAAGCTTTCTTT
TRBV7-9	.	.	TRBJ2-7	CASSPGTGWDVEQYF	TGTGCCAGCAGCCCGGGGACTGGCTGGGACGTAGAGCAGTACTTC
TRBV19	few	.	TRBJ1-1	CASSIPQGSYMNTEAFF	TGTGCCAGTAGTATCCCCCAGGGGTCCTATATGAACACTGAAGCTTTCTTT
TRBV27	.	TRBD1	TRBJ1-6	CASSPYTGGAGNSPLHF	TGTGCCAGCAGTCCCTACACAGGGGGCGCGGGGAATTCACCCCTCCACTTT
TRBV28	.	.	TRBJ1-2	CASSLGLGGYGYTF	TGTGCCAGCAGTTTAGGCTTGGGGGGATATGGCTACACCTTC
TRBV6-1	.	.	TRBJ1-2	CASSEGGLFANYGYTF	TGTGCCAGCAGTGAAGGGGGCCTTTTTGCTAACTATGGCTACACCTTC
TRBV5-6	.	.	TRBJ2-7	CASSLIGQSRMEQYF	TGTGCCAGCAGCCTGATAGGACAGAGCCGAATGGAGCAGTACTTC
TRBV3-1/TRBV3-2	.	.	TRBJ1-2	CASSSGMDRGSYGYTF	TGTGCCAGCAGCTCGGGTATGGACAGAGGATCCTATGGCTACACCTTC
TRBV27	.	.	TRBJ2-7	CASSLFPAYEQYF	TGTGCCAGCAGTTTATTTCCCGCCTACGAGCAGTACTTC
TRBV10-3	.	TRBD1	TRBJ1-6	CATRDRVNSPLHF	TGTGCCACTCGGGACAGGGTCAATTCACCCCTCCACTTT
TRBV20-1	.	TRBD2	TRBJ2-7	CSASPPGTSGGSYEQYF	TGCAGTGCTAGTCCTCCTGGGACTAGCGGTGGCTCCTACGAGCAGTACTTC
TRBV29-1	.	TRBD2	TRBJ2-1	CSVAGLAGDSYNEQFF	TGCAGCGTCGCGGGGCTAGCGGGAGACTCGTACAATGAGCAGTTCTTC